These 7 T cell receptor beta chains came from one sample sequenced in a study of blood T cell repertoires in COVID-19. This table comes from immunoSEQ multiplex PCR, and its TCRdb copy is limited to in-frame clones, with some not included. The sample lists more than 75,000 clones, more than 75% seen once, with approximately 4.8% in the top ten. The sample taken for sequencing was peripheral blood. Source of these receptors: a woman of 80 years or more with active COVID-19.

The genes are TRBV18 and TRBJ2-1; 9 nucleotides align to TRBD1. The CDR3 consists of 15 residues. Germline CDR1 and CDR2: KGHSH and LQKENI. V lost 3 bases and J lost 4; bases outside the gene matches: 4. The CDR3 is CASSPGQGSYNEQFF. CDR3 DNA sequence: TGTGCCAGCTCACCGGGACAGGGTTCATACAATGAGCAGTTCTTC.

The chain employs TRBV30 and TRBJ2-1; 7 bases fit TRBD1. Germline CDR1 and CDR2: GTSNPN and SVGIG (reference sequence). Trimming took 5 bases from V and 4 from J; bases not matched to a gene: 8. This CDR3 comprises 14 residues. Written as DNA, the CDR3 is TGTGCCTGGTCCCGAGGGGGCGCTTACAATGAGCAGTTCTTC. It yields the protein CAWSRGGAYNEQFF.

This clone has just a few counts. V gene TRBV5-1 combines with J gene TRBJ2-5; D remains ambiguous. The V end lost 3 bases, the J end lost 1 base, and 13 bases lay between the germline ends. Germline V gene sequence: CDR1 SGHRS, CDR2 YFSETQ. The CDR3 runs 15 residues. The CDR3 coding sequence is TGCGCCAGCAGCTCTTGGGCCGGATTCCAAGAGACCCAGTACTTC. The encoded protein is CASSSWAGFQETQYF.

The gene calls are TRBV5-4 and TRBJ2-2, with 8 bases that match TRBD2. Trimming at V came to 2 bases and at J to 2 bases, leaving 2 bases not matched to a gene. The CDR3 loop spans 15 amino acids. From germline, CDR1 is SGHNT and CDR2 YYREEE (reference sequence). DNA for the CDR3: TGTGCCAGCAGCTTAGCGGGAGCAAACACCGGGGAGCTGTTTTTT. It specifies CASSLAGANTGELFF.

This clone was seen a single time. The J gene is TRBJ2-3, the V gene TRBV7-8; the D gene is possibly TRBD1 (6 bases). This CDR3 spans 15 amino acids. CDR1 SGHVS and CDR2 FQNEAQ come from the germline V gene. V dropped 1 base and J dropped 0 bases, with 8 bases sitting between them. The CDR3 loop reads CASSLGDTSTDTQYF. In DNA form, the CDR3 reads TGTGCCAGCAGCTTAGGGGACACTAGCACAGATACGCAGTATTTT.

The chain recombines TRBV10-3 with TRBJ2-7; 14 positions agree with TRBD2. Germline assignment: CDR1 ENHRY and CDR2 SYGVKD. With 6 bases clipped from V and 5 bases from J, the junction kept 0 bases outside the gene matches. CDR3 length: 13 amino acids. The CDR3 DNA reads as TGTGCCATCAGGGGACTAGCGGGAGACGAGCAGTACTTC. Translated: CAIRGLAGDEQYF.

The gene calls are TRBV3-1 (or the pseudogene TRBV3-2) and TRBJ1-1, with D tentatively TRBD1 (5 bases). The CDR3 sequence is 16 residues long. In germline, CDR1 is LGHDT, CDR2 YNNKEL (reference sequence). The ends were cut back, 2 bases at V and 0 bases at J, with 13 bases in the middle. The DNA for the CDR3 is TGTGCCAGCAGCCAAATCCAGGGAGGCGTGAACACTGAAGCTTTCTTT. Residues: CASSQIQGGVNTEAFF.